Listed below are T cell receptor beta chains from one sample, sequenced in a study of CD8 T cells in ankylosing spondylitis. TCRdb re-derived calls from the 5' RACE reads in MiXCR, one entry per CDR3 protein. The sample comprises roughly 300,000 distinct CDR3 sequences, roughly 8% of which are singletons, and roughly 15% rests with the top ten. The sequencing sample was made of blood, either unsorted or a sorted T cell fraction (not recorded which). Every receptor here comes from a male donor with ankylosing spondylitis. CDR3s include the opening cysteine and the closing phenylalanine or tryptophan. A D gene is named only where the DNA matches it firmly. Size values are once, few and many counts, or a class for expanded clones, and some rows have none.

TRBJ1-2 | - | 14 | TRBV12-3/TRBV12-4 | - | TGTGCCAGCAGTTTAAGTCGATCTAACTATGGCTACACCTTC | CASSLSRSNYGYTF
TRBJ2-5 | many | 13 | TRBV5-1 | - | TGCGCCAGCAGTCCTGCGTACCAAGAGACCCAGTACTTC | CASSPAYQETQYF
TRBJ2-2 | many | 17 | TRBV4-2 | TRBD2 | TGTGCCAGCAGCCAAGAGGCTAGCGGGAGCTCAACCGGGGAGCTGTTTTTT | CASSQEASGSSTGELFF
TRBJ1-5 | many | 13 | TRBV20-1 | - | TGCAGTGCTAGAGGACAGACCAATCAGCCCCAGCATTTT | CSARGQTNQPQHF
TRBJ2-1 | many | 14 | TRBV2 | - | TGTGCCAGCAGTGAAGCGCATTTAACTACGAGCACGTTCTTC | CASSEAHLTTSTFF
TRBJ1-5 | many | 15 | TRBV12-3/TRBV12-4 | - | TGTGCCAGCAGTCAAAACATAGGGGACATCGGGCCCCAGCATTTT | CASSQNIGDIGPQHF
TRBJ2-2 | few | 15 | TRBV2 | TRBD2 | TGTGCCAGCAGTGGCGGGAGATGGAACACCGGGGAGCTGTTTTTT | CASSGGRWNTGELFF
TRBJ2-4 | few | 17 | TRBV5-1 | TRBD1 | TGCGCCAGCAGCTTGGCCGTTTCAGGGGGCTACCAAAACATTCAGTACTTC | CASSLAVSGGYQNIQYF
TRBJ2-7 | few | 16 | TRBV20-1 | - | TGCAGTGCTAGAGATAAACAGGGACGTCTTTTCCACGAGCAGTACTTC | CSARDKQGRLFHEQYF
TRBJ1-4 | many | 13 | TRBV27 | - | TGTGCCAGCAGCTTCTCAGGGTTTGAAAAACTGTTTTTT | CASSFSGFEKLFF
TRBJ1-1 | few | 14 | TRBV5-1 | TRBD1 | TGCGCCAGCAGCTTTACAGGGGAGTCCACTGAAGCTTTCTTT | CASSFTGESTEAFF
TRBJ2-2 | many | 16 | TRBV11-2 | - | TGTGCCAGCAGCCCACCACTAGGGTGGTCAAACGGGGAGCTGTTTTTT | CASSPPLGWSNGELFF
TRBJ2-5 | - | 15 | TRBV5-1 | TRBD1 | TGCGCCAGCAGCTTGAGGCAGGGGGATTTAAAGACCCAGTACTTC | CASSLRQGDLKTQYF
TRBJ2-1 | few | 14 | TRBV5-1 | - | TGCGCCAGCAGCTCGACGGACTTTTACAATGAGCAGTTCTTC | CASSSTDFYNEQFF
TRBJ2-7 | many | 13 | TRBV27 | TRBD2 | TGTGCGACGAGGGGGACTAGTCCCTACGAGCAGTACTTC | CATRGTSPYEQYF
TRBJ2-4 | - | 13 | TRBV5-5 | - | TGTGCCAGCAGCTTTGCCCCGACGGACATTCAGTACTTC | CASSFAPTDIQYF
TRBJ2-1 | many | 15 | TRBV20-1 | TRBD2 | TGCAGTGCTAGAGATGGGGGACTAGTGACAAATGAGCAGTTCTTC | CSARDGGLVTNEQFF
TRBJ2-7 | few | 13 | TRBV29-1 | - | TGCAGCGTTGAAGGACAAATTCCTTACGAGCAGTACTTC | CSVEGQIPYEQYF
TRBJ2-1 | - | 12 | TRBV20-1 | - | TGCAGTGCCAAGAGAGGAGTGAATGAGCAGTTCTTC | CSAKRGVNEQFF
TRBJ2-4 | - | 15 | TRBV20-1 | - | TGCAGTGCTAGAGATGCCGGGCTAGCACAAAACATTCAGTACTTC | CSARDAGLAQNIQYF
TRBJ2-3 | - | 18 | TRBV11-1 | TRBD2 | TGTGCCAGCAGCTCGGGACTAGCGGGGGTACCTCGCACAGATACGCAGTATTTT | CASSSGLAGVPRTDTQYF
TRBJ2-3 | - | 15 | TRBV10-3 | TRBD2 | TGTGCCATCCGCCCAATAGCGGGAGCAATAGATACGCAGTATTTT | CAIRPIAGAIDTQYF
TRBJ2-5 | - | 17 | TRBV6-2/TRBV6-3 | TRBD1 | TGTGCCAGCAGTTACACCACCGGGACAGGGGGCGGAAAGACCCAGTACTTC | CASSYTTGTGGGKTQYF
TRBJ2-3 | - | 15 | TRBV7-2 | - | TGTGCCAGCACCCGGTGGGCAGGGAGGACAGATACGCAGTATTTT | CASTRWAGRTDTQYF
TRBJ2-4 | few | 14 | TRBV6-2/TRBV6-3 | TRBD1 | TGTGCCAGCAGTTCCCGACAGGGGCCCCGGTGGGTGTACTTC | CASSSRQGPRWVYF